This section outlines one T cell receptor (beta chain) sequence together with its context. A read error may produce the germline difference seen at one junction end. Germline loops: CDR1 MNHEY, CDR2 SMNVEV (reference sequence). This CDR3 has 13 residues. The sample originates from a study of T cells after posttransplantation cyclophosphamide. Using immunoSEQ multiplex PCR, the repertoire was profiled, and TCRdb retains in-frame clones only, with some absent. The table has about 6,900 clones, approximately 98% seen once. Material for sequencing was naive CD8+ T cells sorted from PBMCs. The origin of this receptor is a woman in her twenties or thirties in good health and a related stem cell transplant donor. The chain links TRBV27 to TRBJ2-1; D gene uncertain. The CDR3 sequence: CASSLDTYSEQFF. The CDR3, as DNA: TGTGCCAGCAGTCTCGACACTTACAGTGAGCAGTTCTTC.